Shown below are 19 T cell receptor beta chains from a single sample sequenced in a study of shared clonotypes between healthy human individuals. The assay was immunoSEQ multiplex PCR, and TCRdb's table has in-frame clones only and misses some. The sample lists a few million clones, around nine tenths occurring once. The sequencing input was naive CD4+ T cells sorted from blood. Specified subset: CD45RA+ positively selected. The receptors shown here come from a man aged 18 to 29 in good health.

In its sample, this clone was seen once. This chain uses TRBV25-1 with TRBJ1-1, with D uncertain. The CDR3 loop spans 13 amino acids. The germline V gene has CDR1 MGHDK and CDR2 SYGVNS. The V gene lost 5 bases and the J gene lost 4 bases, with 11 bases spanning the gap. CDR3: CASSNSWGTEAFF. CDR3 nucleotide sequence: TGTGCCAGCAGTAATTCGTGGGGCACTGAAGCTTTCTTT.

The rearrangement uses TRBV11-2 and TRBJ2-5; 12 nucleotides align to TRBD2. The CDR3 spans 16 residues. V gave up 0 bases and J gave up 5 bases; unmatched junction bases: 4. The germline V gene has CDR1 SGHAT and CDR2 FQNNGV. The DNA of the CDR3 is TGTGCCAGCAGCTTAGAGACTAGCGGGAGCTGGGAGACCCAGTACTTC. This codes for CASSLETSGSWETQYF. The full variable domain, rest sourced from reference TRBV11-2 and TRBJ2-5, is EAGVAQSPRYKIIEKRQSVAFWCNPISGHATLYWYQQILGQGPKLLIQFQNNGVVDDSQLPKDRFSAERLKGVDSTLKIQPAKLEDSAVYLCASSLETSGSWETQYFGPGTRLLVL.

The chain has TRBV19 and TRBJ2-7, with D unclear. Germline loops: CDR1 LNHDA, CDR2 SQIVND (reference sequence). The CDR3 consists of 11 residues. Between the trimmed V and J ends, which lost 6 bases and 2 bases, there was a span of 5 bases. Written as DNA, the CDR3 is TGTGCCAGTAGCGCTCCCTACGAGCAGTACTTC. Encoded protein: CASSAPYEQYF.

The chain links TRBV30 to TRBJ1-6; D ambiguous. V shed 0 bases and J shed 8 bases, with 11 bases lying between them. CDR3 size: 14 residues. The germline V gene encodes CDR1 GTSNPN and CDR2 SVGIG (reference sequence). The CDR3 DNA reads as TGTGCCTGGAGTGTAGGCCCAGCCTATTCACCCCTCCACTTT. Protein: CAWSVGPAYSPLHF.

Comment on this clone: The same CDR3 also results from other DNA sequences found in this sample. V and J are TRBV5-1 and TRBJ2-1; D remains ambiguous. V gave up 0 bases and J gave up 0 bases, with 7 bases separating them. Germline V gene sequence: CDR1 SGHRS, CDR2 YFSETQ. The CDR3 extends over 15 amino acids. The CDR3 is CASSLEGSSYNEQFF. The CDR3 nucleotides read TGCGCCAGCAGCTTGGAGGGCAGCTCCTACAATGAGCAGTTCTTC.

The chain employs TRBV5-1 and TRBJ2-3, with D perhaps matching TRBD2 (7 bases). There are 14 residues in the CDR3. V was clipped by 4 bases and J by 4 bases, with 13 bases between them. Germline-derived CDR1 and CDR2 are SGHRS and YFSETQ. The CDR3 loop is CASSAGGRPDTQYF. CDR3 sequence (DNA): TGCGCCAGCAGCGCCGGGGGGCGTCCAGATACGCAGTATTTT.

CDR3 nucleotides: TGTGCCAGCAGCTTAGGACAGGGGGCAACGAGCGAGCAGTACTTC. Translated: CASSLGQGATSEQYF. The chain combines TRBV7-9 with TRBJ2-7; TRBD1 matches 10 bases. This CDR3 is 15 amino acids long. The germline V gene encodes CDR1 SEHNR and CDR2 FQNEAQ (reference sequence). Losses at the gene ends were 1 base for V and 6 bases for J; bases not matched to a gene: 6.

J is TRBJ1-2 and V is TRBV5-1, with D perhaps matching TRBD1 (5 bases). CDR1 and CDR2 (germline): SGHRS, YFSETQ. The CDR3 length is 16 residues. Trimming took off 3 bases at V and 4 bases at J, with 19 bases between the two ends. Here the CDR3 reads CASSWDPSGEPYGYTF. CDR3 nucleotide sequence: TGCGCCAGCAGCTGGGACCCCTCTGGGGAACCCTATGGCTACACCTTC. Filled out from reference TRBV5-1 and TRBJ1-2, the complete variable domain reads KAGVTQTPRYLIKTRGQQVTLSCSPISGHRSVSWYQQTPGQGLQFLFEYFSETQRNKGNFPGRFSGRQFSNSRSEMNVSTLELGDSALYLCASSWDPSGEPYGYTFGSGTRLTVV.

The V and J genes are TRBV19 and TRBJ2-3; no definite D call. This CDR3 has 15 amino acids. Germline V gives CDR1 LNHDA, CDR2 SQIVND (reference sequence). V lost 11 bases to trimming and J lost 0 bases, with 18 bases between them. The CDR3 DNA is TGTGCCTCAAGGACCGCCTTTCTTAGCACAGATACGCAGTATTTT. Its translation: CASRTAFLSTDTQYF.

The chain employs TRBV5-4 and TRBJ1-4; 9 bases fit TRBD1. Germline V gene sequence: CDR1 SGHNT, CDR2 YYREEE (reference sequence). V shed 0 bases, J shed 4 bases, and the junction held 4 bases outside the gene matches. This CDR3 is 16 amino acids long. The CDR3 sequence: CASSLGKTGGNEKLFF. DNA of the CDR3: TGTGCCAGCAGCTTGGGGAAGACAGGGGGTAATGAAAAACTGTTTTTT.

The CDR3 loop is CASSLTEGMNTEAFF. The CDR3 region has the DNA TGTGCCAGCAGCTTGACAGAAGGAATGAACACTGAAGCTTTCTTT. The J gene is TRBJ1-1, the V gene TRBV11-3, with a possible D match to TRBD1 (5 bases). V lost 3 bases and J 0 bases, leaving 11 bases between the germline ends. CDR1 and CDR2 (germline): SGHNT, YENEEA. The CDR3 spans 15 residues.

The gene calls are TRBV29-1 and TRBJ2-7; possibly TRBD1 or TRBD2 for D (5 bases each). The germline gives CDR1 SQVTM, CDR2 ANQGSEA. This CDR3 has 11 residues. V lost 5 bases, J lost 4 bases, and 9 bases lay in between. CDR3 in amino acids: CSVLGEYEQYF. In DNA form, the CDR3 reads TGCAGCGTTTTAGGGGAGTACGAGCAGTACTTC.

CDR3: CASSLGELYTEAFF. CDR3 nucleotides: TGTGCCAGCAGCTTAGGAGAGTTGTACACTGAAGCTTTCTTT. The chain couples TRBV7-2 to TRBJ1-1, with no clear D. Trimming left V 1 base short and J 3 bases short, with 9 bases between. The CDR3 is 14 residues long. CDR1 and CDR2 from the germline V gene are SGHTA and FQGNSA.

The chain joins TRBV6-1 to TRBJ2-2; D is uncertain. The V end was cut by 8 bases, the J end by 1 base, with 8 bases between. This CDR3 spans 13 amino acids. Germline V gene lookup returns CDR1 MNHNS and CDR2 SASEGT. CDR3 coding DNA: TGTGCCAGCGTAGAAAGGAACACCGGGGAGCTGTTTTTT. This encodes CASVERNTGELFF.

The chain joins TRBV7-9 to TRBJ2-7; D not certain. CDR3 length: 14 residues. The germline V and J ends were trimmed by 2 bases and 5 bases, with 13 bases remaining between them. Germline V lookup: CDR1 SEHNR, CDR2 FQNEAQ (reference sequence). The CDR3 DNA follows: TGTGCCAGCAGCTTAAGACGCGCCGTAGACGAGCAGTACTTC. Its protein product is CASSLRRAVDEQYF.

The chain is built from TRBV13 and TRBJ1-6; 11 bases line up with TRBD1. CDR1 and CDR2 (germline): PRHDT, FYEKMQ (reference sequence). The V gene end was trimmed by 3 bases and the J gene end by 1 base; junction bases not matched to a gene: 2. This CDR3 has 17 residues. The CDR3 DNA is TGTGCCAGCAGCTTGGGACAGGGGGTATCCTATAATTCACCCCTCCACTTT. Protein: CASSLGQGVSYNSPLHF.

This chain connects TRBV6-5 to TRBJ2-5, with 8 bases lining up with TRBD1. CDR1 is MNHEY, CDR2 SVGAGI, per germline. Trimming cost V 5 bases and J 4 bases; bases outside gene matches: 3. This CDR3 contains 13 residues. The chain's CDR3 is CASSRTGRETQYF. CDR3 nucleotides: TGTGCCAGCAGTAGGACAGGGCGAGAGACCCAGTACTTC.

The CDR3: CASSLEGLAGGRETQYF. The CDR3 DNA follows: TGCGCCAGCAGCTTGGAAGGACTAGCGGGGGGGCGGGAGACCCAGTACTTC. The chain carries TRBV5-1 and TRBJ2-5; 15 bases fit TRBD2. Germline CDR1 reads SGHRS; CDR2 reads YFSETQ. Losses at the gene ends were 0 bases for V and 5 bases for J; bases not matched to a gene: 5. This CDR3 is built from 17 residues.

The V gene is TRBV5-4, the J gene TRBJ2-6; D tentatively reads TRBD1 or TRBD2 (6 bases each). This CDR3 is built from 16 residues. With 0 bases removed from V and 0 bases from J, the gap between germline ends came to 7 bases. Germline lookup yields CDR1 SGHNT and CDR2 YYREEE (reference sequence). In DNA, the CDR3 is TGTGCCAGCAGCTTGGGGGGGGCCTCTGGGGCCAACGTCCTGACTTTC. Its protein is CASSLGGASGANVLTF.